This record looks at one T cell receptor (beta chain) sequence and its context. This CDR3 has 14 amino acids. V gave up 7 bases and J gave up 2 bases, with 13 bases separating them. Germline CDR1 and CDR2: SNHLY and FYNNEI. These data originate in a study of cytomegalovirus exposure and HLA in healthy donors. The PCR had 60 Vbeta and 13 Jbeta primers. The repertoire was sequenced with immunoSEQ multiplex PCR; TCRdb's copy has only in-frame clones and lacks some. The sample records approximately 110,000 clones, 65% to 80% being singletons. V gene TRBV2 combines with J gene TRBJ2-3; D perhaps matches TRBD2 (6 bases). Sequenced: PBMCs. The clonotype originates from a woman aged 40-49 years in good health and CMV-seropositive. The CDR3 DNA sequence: TGTGCCAGCAAGACGGAGGGCCCCACAGATACGCAGTATTTT. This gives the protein CASKTEGPTDTQYF.